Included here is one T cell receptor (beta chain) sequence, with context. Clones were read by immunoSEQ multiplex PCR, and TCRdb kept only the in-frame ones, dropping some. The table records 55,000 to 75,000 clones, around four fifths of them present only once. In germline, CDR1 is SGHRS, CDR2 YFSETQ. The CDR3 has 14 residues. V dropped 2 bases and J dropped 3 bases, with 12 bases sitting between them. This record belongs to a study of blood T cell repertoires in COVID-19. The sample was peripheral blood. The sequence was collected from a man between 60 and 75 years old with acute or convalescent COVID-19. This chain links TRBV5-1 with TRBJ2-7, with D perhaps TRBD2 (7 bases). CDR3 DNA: TGCGCCAGCAGCTTTGGGGGGGCCGGCTACGAGCAGTACGTC. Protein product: CASSFGGAGYEQYV.